These 10 T cell receptor beta chains were all obtained from the same sample, sequenced in a study of blood T cell repertoires in COVID-19. Sequencing was performed with immunoSEQ multiplex PCR; in TCRdb, only in-frame clones are kept and a portion is missing. The sample has fewer than 100,000 clones, around 90% seen once. The material sequenced was peripheral blood. The source is a woman aged 80 or over with acute or convalescent COVID-19.

J is TRBJ1-6 and V is TRBV6-2 or TRBV6-3; 9 bases are shared with TRBD1. This CDR3 comprises 16 residues. The J segment lost 8 bases and the V segment lost 5 bases, leaving 10 bases of the junction unmatched. Germline V lookup: CDR1 MNHEY, CDR2 SVGEGT. The CDR3 DNA is TGTGCCAGCAGTCGGATGGGACAGGGTGGGTATTCACCCCTCCACTTT. Translation gives CASSRMGQGGYSPLHF.

The chain carries TRBV5-1 and TRBJ1-1; D call uncertain. Germline values: CDR1 SGHRS, CDR2 YFSETQ. Trimming left V 4 bases short and J 4 bases short, with 11 bases between. The CDR3 runs 13 residues. DNA of the CDR3: TGCGCCAGCAGCGTGACACCTATCACTGAAGCTTTCTTT. The encoded protein is CASSVTPITEAFF.

This clone was seen a single time. The chain carries TRBV7-9 and TRBJ2-2; TRBD1 matches 12 bases. The CDR3 covers 17 residues. V lost 3 bases, J lost 0 bases, and 2 bases stayed unmatched. The V gene's germline CDR1 is SEHNR and CDR2 FQNEAQ (reference sequence). CDR3 in amino acids: CASSLGQGAPNTGELFF. CDR3 sequence (DNA): TGTGCCAGCAGCTTGGGACAGGGGGCCCCGAACACCGGGGAGCTGTTTTTT.

V and J are TRBV7-9 and TRBJ2-7; tentatively, D is TRBD1 (6 bases). CDR3 length equals 14 residues. Trimming removed 6 bases at V and 5 bases at J, with 17 bases between. Germline V gene data show CDR1 as SEHNR and CDR2 as FQNEAQ (reference sequence). For the CDR3, the DNA is TGTGCCAGCAGACCTACAGGGTTCAACCACGAGCAGTACTTC. Residues: CASRPTGFNHEQYF.

V usage is TRBV3-1 (or the pseudogene TRBV3-2) and J usage is TRBJ2-1, with D maybe TRBD1 (6 bases). V dropped 3 bases and J dropped 7 bases, with 10 bases sitting between them. The CDR3 runs to 13 residues. Germline loops: CDR1 LGHDT, CDR2 YNNKEL (reference sequence). The CDR3 DNA is TGTGCCAGCAGCCAGGGGGCTGGTAATGAGCAGTTCTTC. Protein product: CASSQGAGNEQFF.

V gene TRBV15 combines with J gene TRBJ2-3, with 11 positions matching TRBD2. V lost 0 bases to trimming and J lost 1 base; unmatched junction nucleotides: 3. The germline CDR1 and CDR2 sequences are LNHNV and YYDKDF (reference sequence). The CDR3 length is 17 residues. The CDR3 protein is CATSRDLSGRGTDTQYF. CDR3 in DNA: TGTGCCACCAGCAGAGACCTTAGCGGGAGGGGCACAGATACGCAGTATTTT.

The J gene is TRBJ2-5, the V gene TRBV5-1; D is perhaps TRBD2 (5 bases). The length of the CDR3 is 15 residues. Germline CDR1 reads SGHRS; CDR2 reads YFSETQ. The germline V and J ends were trimmed by 0 bases and 5 bases, with 14 bases remaining between them. The CDR3 protein is CASSLGPGGPETQYF. The CDR3 bases are TGCGCCAGCAGCTTGGGGCCCGGCGGGCCGGAGACCCAGTACTTC.

The chain combines TRBV28 with TRBJ2-5; D is perhaps TRBD1 (5 bases). CDR1 is MDHEN and CDR2 is SYDVKM in the germline V gene. The V end was cut by 6 bases, the J end by 4 bases, with 12 bases between. This CDR3 is 13 amino acids long. The CDR3 protein is CASSPTVPETQYF. For the CDR3, the DNA is TGTGCCAGCAGCCCGACAGTTCCAGAGACCCAGTACTTC.

The gene calls are TRBV2 and TRBJ2-3, with TRBD2 matching 8 bases. V gave up 6 bases and J gave up 2 bases; unmatched junction bases: 7. CDR1 and CDR2 from the germline V gene are SNHLY and FYNNEI. The CDR3 extends over 15 amino acids. The CDR3 loop is CASSLGGGFTDTQYF. The CDR3 bases are TGTGCCAGCAGCCTTGGCGGGGGGTTCACAGATACGCAGTATTTT.

The DNA for the CDR3 is TGTGCCAGCAGTTACAGGGGGTCCAAAAACATTCAGTACTTC. Protein sequence: CASSYRGSKNIQYF. The V call is TRBV6-2 or TRBV6-3, the J call TRBJ2-4; the D gene is possibly TRBD1 (6 bases). V was clipped by 2 bases and J by 2 bases, with 7 bases between them. The CDR3 is 14 residues long. The germline V gene encodes CDR1 MNHEY and CDR2 SVGEGT.